The T cell receptor beta chain described here comes from a study of cytotoxic CD8 clonotypes in ibrutinib-treated CLL. Study information: In all, about a dozen patients were relapsed/refractory, approximately 15 were treatment-naive and about 18 were IGHV unmutated.

The data were produced by immunoSEQ multiplex PCR, yet TCRdb's version contains in-frame clones alone and is incomplete. The table records roughly 63,000 clones, 45% to 65% of them present only once. Comments on this clone: Germline and junction disagree at one end, which may indicate a read error.

There are 10 residues in the CDR3. CDR1 is DFQATT, CDR2 SNEGSKA, per germline (reference sequence). This sequence was found in a human donor with chronic lymphocytic leukemia. The chain uses TRBV20-1 and TRBJ1-1, with 10 bases lining up with TRBD1. The source was PBMCs, collected after 12 months of ibrutinib treatment. Here the CDR3 reads CSARTGGFVF. CDR3 coding DNA: TGCAGTGCCAGGACAGGGGGGTTTGTCTTT.